The present TCR beta chain was sequenced within a study of T-cell memory formation after mild COVID-19 (dated by TCRdb to 2020 to 2022). Regarding the study in general: Most TCR sequence clusters were specific to one of the two donors. In a couple of donors, T-cell clones that expanded and contracted after mild COVID-19 were tracked by sequencing TCRalpha and TCRbeta repertoires over time. The cohort was made up of two young adult volunteers, one female and one male, who were previously healthy.

The CDR3 spans 14 residues, from the cysteine through the phenylalanine. Of the read, only the CDR3 DNA is kept; its 42 bases are in frame from base 1. Trimming costs V 4 bases and J 2 bases, and their ends lie 13 bases apart. Sequences SGHRS (CDR1) and YFSETQ (CDR2) are obtained from the germline V gene. PBMCs were isolated by Ficoll-Paque density gradient centrifugation. As to this clonotype: This clone's antigen is unknown. Per-nucleotide qualities are absent, and no much larger clonotype sits a single base away.

Overall study outcomes, separate from this receptor: The second-wave clones that peaked on day 37 were not confirmed to be SARS-CoV-2 specific. Only a couple of mild cases were covered by the study, and larger cohorts that include severe cases with pre-infection samples were considered necessary. Clones that contracted from day 15 to 85 showed balanced CD4/CD8 phenotypes, whereas a second wave of clones that expanded from day 15 to 37 leaned towards CD4+. Contracting CD4+ clones were located mainly in the CM and EM memory subsets, whereas CD8+ clones were found to be enriched in EMRA. Some responding clones were detected in pre-infection memory, suggesting pre-existing cross-reactive memory T cells joined the SARS-CoV-2 response.

For sequencing, an Illumina NovaSeq 6000 was employed. Using 5'RACE with constant-segment primers, TCRalpha and TCRbeta cDNA libraries were constructed, with sample barcodes and unique molecular identifiers added in the process. Trizol reagent was used to extract RNA from every sample. Amplification of the libraries took two PCR steps, and the second step added a second sample barcode plus Illumina TruSeq adapters. Sequencing of libraries was performed on an Illumina NovaSeq with 2 x 150 bp paired-end reads. In the original analysis: Demultiplexing of reads and collapsing into UMI-guided consensus sequences were performed with migec v1.2.7. With mixcr v2.1.11, UMI consensuses were aligned to TRA and TRB V and J templates and assembled into clonotypes. A clonotype was counted as expanded or contracted only if both edgeR and NoisET called the change significant, with noise models trained on biological replicates. For edgeR calls, the cutoffs were a false discovery rate-adjusted p below 0.01 and a log2 fold-change threshold of 1. As an exploratory analysis of dynamics, PCA with hierarchical clustering was applied to max-normalized trajectories of the 1000 most abundant clonotypes. The CD4 or CD8 phenotype of responding clones was assigned using the separately sequenced CD4+ and CD8+ repertoires. TCRdb's own reprocessing of the public reads used fastp at Q25 and MiXCR and kept productive beta chains. Rows with a matching CDR3 protein are joined into one entry that keeps the most common DNA and genes. What appears here as the V and J calls and clone size reflects TCRdb's work, not the paper's. Present in this sample are 150,000 to 200,000 distinct CDR3 sequences, around 21% of which were seen just once. The biggest ten clones account for around 23% of the sample.

This clonotype was sampled from an adult woman who had mild COVID-19 (a few samples of this study predate the infection). The sample titles of this study are shuffled in the database, so cell type and time point are left out; the donor was told from shared clones. The sample taken for sequencing was PBMCs or a T cell subset sorted from them (not recorded which). The rearrangement combines TRBV5-1 with TRBJ2-7; no D gene is confidently identified. The CDR3: CASSPSDGTYEQYF. The sequenced DNA: TGCGCCAGCAGCCCATCGGACGGAACCTACGAGCAGTACTTC. When the CDR3 is completed using the reference TRBV5-1 and TRBJ2-7 genes on either side, the full variable domain is KAGVTQTPRYLIKTRGQQVTLSCSPISGHRSVSWYQQTPGQGLQFLFEYFSETQRNKGNFPGRFSGRQFSNSRSEMNVSTLELGDSALYLCASSPSDGTYEQYFGPGTRLTVT.